The source of this T cell receptor beta chain is a study of Graves' ophthalmopathy and Graves' hyperthyroidism. This CDR3 region has 15 residues. Trimming removed 0 bases from V and 8 bases from J, with 16 bases in between. This clonotype was recorded many times. RNA transcripts served as template for amplifying TCR beta CDR3 sequences. An initial RT-PCR round employing HTBI primers preceded a second-round multiplex PCR. A single record per CDR3 protein comes from TCRdb applying MiXCR to the multiplex PCR reads. Among 340,000 or so distinct CDR3 sequences listed, 17% were seen once. Input material: peripheral blood. This receptor was identified in an adult man with Graves' ophthalmopathy. The chain links TRBV12-3 or TRBV12-4 to TRBJ1-2; weak D call: TRBD1 (6 bases). The CDR3, as DNA: TGTGCCAGCAGTTTAGCTGGGGGGCGAAATTACGGCTACACCTTC. It yields the protein CASSLAGGRNYGYTF.